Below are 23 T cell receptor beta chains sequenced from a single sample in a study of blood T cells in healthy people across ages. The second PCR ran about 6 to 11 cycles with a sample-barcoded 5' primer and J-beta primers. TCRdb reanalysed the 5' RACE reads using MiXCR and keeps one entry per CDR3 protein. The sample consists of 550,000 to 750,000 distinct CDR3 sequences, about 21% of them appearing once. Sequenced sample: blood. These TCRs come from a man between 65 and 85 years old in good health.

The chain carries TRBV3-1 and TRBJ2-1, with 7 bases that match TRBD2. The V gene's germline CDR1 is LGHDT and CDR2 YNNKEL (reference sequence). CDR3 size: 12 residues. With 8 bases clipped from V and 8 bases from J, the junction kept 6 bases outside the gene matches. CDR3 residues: CASGGGSDEQFF. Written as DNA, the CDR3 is TGTGCCAGCGGGGGAGGGAGCGATGAGCAGTTCTTC.

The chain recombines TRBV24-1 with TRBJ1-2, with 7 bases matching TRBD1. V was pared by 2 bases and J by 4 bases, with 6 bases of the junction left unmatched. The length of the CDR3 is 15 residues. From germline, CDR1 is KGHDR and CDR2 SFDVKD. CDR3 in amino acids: CATSDSSTGSYGYTF. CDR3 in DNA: TGTGCCACCAGTGATTCGTCGACAGGGAGCTATGGCTACACCTTC.

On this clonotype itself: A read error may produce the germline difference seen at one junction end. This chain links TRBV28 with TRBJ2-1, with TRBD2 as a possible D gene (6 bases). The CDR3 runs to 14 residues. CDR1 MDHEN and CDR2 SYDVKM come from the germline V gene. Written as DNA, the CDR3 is TGTGCCAGCAGTTTAGGGACTCCGGCGCTTGAGCAGCTCTTC. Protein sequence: CASSLGTPALEQLF.

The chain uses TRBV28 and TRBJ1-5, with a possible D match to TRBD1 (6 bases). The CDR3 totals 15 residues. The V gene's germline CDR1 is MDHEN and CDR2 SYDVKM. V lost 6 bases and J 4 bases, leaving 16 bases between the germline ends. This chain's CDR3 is CASSLPDRMNQPQHF. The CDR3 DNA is TGTGCCAGCAGCTTACCCGACAGGATGAATCAGCCCCAGCATTTT.

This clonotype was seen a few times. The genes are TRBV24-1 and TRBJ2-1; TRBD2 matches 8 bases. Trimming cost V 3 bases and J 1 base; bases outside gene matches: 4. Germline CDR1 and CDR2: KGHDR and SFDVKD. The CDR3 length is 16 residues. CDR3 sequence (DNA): TGTGCCACCAGTGATCGAGCGGGAGTGTCCTACAATGAGCAGTTCTTC. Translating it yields CATSDRAGVSYNEQFF.

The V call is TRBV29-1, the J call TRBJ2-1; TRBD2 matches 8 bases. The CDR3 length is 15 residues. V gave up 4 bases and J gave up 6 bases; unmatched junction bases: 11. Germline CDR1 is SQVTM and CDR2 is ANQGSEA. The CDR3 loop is CSVGWLAGSSNEQFF. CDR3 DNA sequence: TGCAGCGTTGGATGGTTAGCGGGATCATCCAATGAGCAGTTCTTC.

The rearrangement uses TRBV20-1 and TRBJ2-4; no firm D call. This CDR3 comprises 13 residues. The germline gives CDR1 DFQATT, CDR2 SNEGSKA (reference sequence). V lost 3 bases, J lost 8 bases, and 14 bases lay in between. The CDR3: CSASKPPRDIQYF. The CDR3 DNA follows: TGCAGTGCTAGCAAACCGCCTCGGGACATTCAGTACTTC.

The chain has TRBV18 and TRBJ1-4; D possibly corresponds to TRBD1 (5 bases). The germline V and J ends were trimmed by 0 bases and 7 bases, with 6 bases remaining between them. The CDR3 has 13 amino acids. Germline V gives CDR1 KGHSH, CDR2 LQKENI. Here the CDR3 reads CASSPPGVEKLFF. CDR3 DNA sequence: TGTGCCAGCTCACCACCAGGGGTTGAAAAACTGTTTTTT.

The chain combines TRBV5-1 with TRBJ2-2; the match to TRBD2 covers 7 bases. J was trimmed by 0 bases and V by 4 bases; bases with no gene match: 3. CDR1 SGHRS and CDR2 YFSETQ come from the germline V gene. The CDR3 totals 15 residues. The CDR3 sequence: CASSNSGTNTGELFF. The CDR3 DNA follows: TGCGCCAGCAGCAACAGCGGGACGAACACCGGGGAGCTGTTTTTT.

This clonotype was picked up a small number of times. The CDR3 sequence: CASSPRQTEQYF. The CDR3 bases are TGTGCCAGCAGCCCGCGACAGACCGAGCAGTACTTC. The rearrangement uses TRBV6-5 and TRBJ2-5; D is perhaps TRBD1 (5 bases). The DNA matches TRBJ2-7 better at its end, which makes the J call doubtful. The CDR3 is 12 residues long. From germline, CDR1 is MNHEY and CDR2 SVGAGI.

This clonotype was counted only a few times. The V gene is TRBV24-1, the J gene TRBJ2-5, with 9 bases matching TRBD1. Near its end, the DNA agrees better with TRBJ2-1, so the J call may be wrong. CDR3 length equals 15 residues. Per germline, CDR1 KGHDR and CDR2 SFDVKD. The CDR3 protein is CATSDAGQGIDEQFF. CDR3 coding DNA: TGTGCCACCAGTGATGCGGGACAGGGTATCGATGAGCAGTTCTTC.

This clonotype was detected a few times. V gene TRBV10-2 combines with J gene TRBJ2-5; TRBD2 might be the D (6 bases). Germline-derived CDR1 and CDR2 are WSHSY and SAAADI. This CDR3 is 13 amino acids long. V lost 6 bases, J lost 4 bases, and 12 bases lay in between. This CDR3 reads CASSKDYRETQYF. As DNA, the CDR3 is TGCGCCAGCAGCAAGGACTATCGAGAGACCCAGTACTTC.

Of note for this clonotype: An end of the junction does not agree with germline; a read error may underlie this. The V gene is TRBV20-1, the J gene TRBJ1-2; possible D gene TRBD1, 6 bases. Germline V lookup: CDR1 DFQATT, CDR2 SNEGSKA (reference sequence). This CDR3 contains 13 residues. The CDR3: CSPRGDYDYGYTF. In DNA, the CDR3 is TGCAGTCCTAGGGGGGATTATGACTATGGCTACACCTTC.

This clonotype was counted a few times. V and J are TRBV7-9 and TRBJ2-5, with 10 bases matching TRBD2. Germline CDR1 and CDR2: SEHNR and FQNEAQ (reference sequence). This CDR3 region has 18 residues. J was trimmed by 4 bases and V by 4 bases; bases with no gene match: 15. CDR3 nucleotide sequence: TGTGCCAGCAGCTCCCTAGGTCGGGCTAGCGGGAGTATAGAGACCCAGTACTTC. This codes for CASSSLGRASGSIETQYF.

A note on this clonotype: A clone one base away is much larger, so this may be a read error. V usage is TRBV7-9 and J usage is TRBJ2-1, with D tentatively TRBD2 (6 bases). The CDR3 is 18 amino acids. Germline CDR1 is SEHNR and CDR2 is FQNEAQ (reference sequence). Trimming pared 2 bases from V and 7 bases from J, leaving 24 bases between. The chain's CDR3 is CASSLKGGLLARANEQFF. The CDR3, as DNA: TGTGCCAGCAGCTTAAAAGGAGGGCTTCTAGCGAGGGCTAATGAGCAGTTCTTC.

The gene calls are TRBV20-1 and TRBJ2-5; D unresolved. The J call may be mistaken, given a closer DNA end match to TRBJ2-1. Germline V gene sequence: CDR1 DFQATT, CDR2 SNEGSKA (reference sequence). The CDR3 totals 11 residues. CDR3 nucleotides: TGCAGTGTCGGGCTGTTCACTGAGCAGTTCTTC. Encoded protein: CSVGLFTEQFF.

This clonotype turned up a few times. In DNA form, the CDR3 reads TGTGCCAGCAGGACAGGGTCCTATAATTCACCCCTCCACTTT. Its protein is CASRTGSYNSPLHF. The rearrangement uses TRBV6-5 and TRBJ1-6, with 7 bases identical to TRBD1. The CDR3 contains 14 residues. Germline V gene sequence: CDR1 MNHEY, CDR2 SVGAGI. The V gene end was trimmed by 6 bases and the J gene end by 1 base; junction bases not matched to a gene: 0.

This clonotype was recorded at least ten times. This CDR3 reads CASSLLARNSNQPQHF. The CDR3 nucleotides are TGTGCCAGCAGTTTATTGGCCAGGAATAGCAATCAGCCCCAGCATTTT. The chain recombines TRBV27 with TRBJ1-5; D call uncertain. The germline V and J ends were trimmed by 1 base and 0 bases, with 10 bases remaining between them. The CDR3 has 16 residues. The V gene's germline CDR1 is MNHEY and CDR2 SMNVEV (reference sequence).

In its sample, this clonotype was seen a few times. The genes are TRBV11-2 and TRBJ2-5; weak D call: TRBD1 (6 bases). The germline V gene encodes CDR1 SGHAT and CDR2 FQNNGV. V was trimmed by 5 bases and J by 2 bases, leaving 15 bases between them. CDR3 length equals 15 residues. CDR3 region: CASSLGQMHQETQYF. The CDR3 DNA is TGTGCCAGCAGCCTTGGACAGATGCATCAAGAGACCCAGTACTTC.

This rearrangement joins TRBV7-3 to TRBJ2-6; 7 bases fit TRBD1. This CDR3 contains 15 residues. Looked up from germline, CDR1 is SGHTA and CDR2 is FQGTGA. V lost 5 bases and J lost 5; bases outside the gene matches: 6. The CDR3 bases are TGTGCCAGCAGCAAGACAGGGACACGGGCCAACGTCCTGACTTTC. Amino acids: CASSKTGTRANVLTF.

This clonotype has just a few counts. Here the CDR3 DNA reads TGTGCCAGCAGCTTTCGTTTAGCGGGGTTCCACAATGAGCAGTTCTTC. Translating it yields CASSFRLAGFHNEQFF. The chain is built from TRBV11-2 and TRBJ2-1; 8 nucleotides align to TRBD2. Germline CDR1 is SGHAT and CDR2 is FQNNGV. With 3 bases clipped from V and 5 bases from J, the junction kept 9 bases outside the gene matches. The CDR3 is 16 amino acids.

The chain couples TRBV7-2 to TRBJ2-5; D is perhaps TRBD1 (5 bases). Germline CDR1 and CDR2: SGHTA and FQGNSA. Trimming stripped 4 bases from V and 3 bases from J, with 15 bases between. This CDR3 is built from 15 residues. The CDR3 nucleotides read TGTGCCAGCAGCTGGGCCCGGACATCTGAAGAGACCCAGTACTTC. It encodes CASSWARTSEETQYF.

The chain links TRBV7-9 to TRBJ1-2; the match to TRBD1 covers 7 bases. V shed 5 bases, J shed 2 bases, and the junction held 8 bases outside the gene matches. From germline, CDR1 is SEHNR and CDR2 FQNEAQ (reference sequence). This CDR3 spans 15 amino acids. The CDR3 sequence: CASSPVGRGNYGYTF. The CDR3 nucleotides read TGTGCCAGCAGCCCGGTAGGCAGGGGGAACTATGGCTACACCTTC.